The 28 T cell receptor beta chains reported below all come from one sample, sequenced in a study of control samples from healthy donors and cancer patients. The protocol was immunoSEQ multiplex PCR, while the TCRdb copy is restricted to in-frame clones and leaves out a portion. The data contain roughly 120,000 clones, around 93% of them singletons. The sequencing input was PBMCs. These receptors were taken from a man over 45 with head and neck cancer.

V is TRBV7-8 and J is TRBJ2-3; 8 positions agree with TRBD2. The CDR3 contains 16 residues. V trimming: 4 bases; J trimming: 4 bases; junction bases outside the gene matches: 10. Germline V gene sequence: CDR1 SGHVS, CDR2 FQNEAQ. The CDR3 protein is CASSSSGGRGADTQYF. Here the CDR3 DNA reads TGTGCCAGCAGCTCCAGCGGGGGCCGGGGGGCAGATACGCAGTATTTT.

The J gene is TRBJ2-7, the V gene TRBV27; 9 bases agree with TRBD1. Trimming took 4 bases from V and 5 from J; bases not matched to a gene: 3. This CDR3 region has 13 residues. Germline V gene sequence: CDR1 MNHEY, CDR2 SMNVEV (reference sequence). The CDR3 bases are TGTGCCAGCAGTTACAACAGGGGGCACGAGCAGTACTTC. Protein sequence: CASSYNRGHEQYF.

This sequence joins TRBV19 and TRBJ2-2; tentative D call: TRBD2 (6 bases). CDR3 length: 13 amino acids. Germline assignment: CDR1 LNHDA and CDR2 SQIVND (reference sequence). Between the trimmed V and J ends, which lost 11 bases and 7 bases, there was a span of 17 bases. Written as DNA, the CDR3 is TGTGCCTCCGTGCGGGGCGATAGCGGGGAGCTGTTTTTT. Its protein product is CASVRGDSGELFF.

V gene TRBV27 combines with J gene TRBJ1-5; TRBD1 might be the D (5 bases). Germline loops: CDR1 MNHEY, CDR2 SMNVEV (reference sequence). The CDR3 consists of 13 residues. Trimming took off 6 bases at V and 3 bases at J, with 9 bases between the two ends. The CDR3 here is CASSDRYNQPQHF. CDR3 nucleotide sequence: TGTGCCAGCAGCGACAGATACAATCAGCCCCAGCATTTT.

This chain links TRBV7-2 with TRBJ1-2; 10 bases match TRBD1. Trimming removed 5 bases from V and 4 bases from J; junction bases left unmatched: 16. The germline V gene encodes CDR1 SGHTA and CDR2 FQGNSA. The CDR3 is 18 residues long. CDR3 DNA sequence: TGTGCCAGCAGCCCCGATTCCATCGGGACAGGGGCCATCTATGGCTACACCTTC. Protein sequence: CASSPDSIGTGAIYGYTF.

The chain recombines TRBV7-2 with TRBJ2-7; 8 bases are shared with TRBD1. V lost 5 bases to trimming and J lost 7 bases; unmatched junction nucleotides: 13. This CDR3 comprises 15 residues. Germline V gives CDR1 SGHTA, CDR2 FQGNSA. The DNA of the CDR3 is TGTGCCAGCAGCCCCCTTGGGCCAGGGGGCGGGGAGCAGTACTTC. Translating gives CASSPLGPGGGEQYF.

This clone was seen a few times. The J gene is TRBJ2-4, the V gene TRBV6-2 or TRBV6-3; 9 bases are shared with TRBD1. V gave up 5 bases and J gave up 6 bases; unmatched junction bases: 5. The CDR3 is 14 residues long. The germline gives CDR1 MNHEY, CDR2 SVGEGT. CDR3 protein: CASSTGGGGNIQYF. CDR3 in DNA: TGTGCCAGCAGTACAGGGGGCGGAGGAAACATTCAGTACTTC.

V usage is TRBV7-8 and J usage is TRBJ2-4; TRBD1 might be the D (6 bases). This CDR3 contains 14 residues. V lost 2 bases and J 6 bases, leaving 11 bases between the germline ends. Germline values: CDR1 SGHVS, CDR2 FQNEAQ. The CDR3 spells CASSLSPGANIQYF. The CDR3 bases are TGTGCCAGCAGCTTATCCCCAGGGGCAAACATTCAGTACTTC. The complete variable domain, with remaining parts taken from reference TRBV7-8 and TRBJ2-4, reads GAGVSQSPRYKVAKRGQDVALRCDPISGHVSLFWYQQALGQGPEFLTYFQNEAQLDKSGLPSDRFFAERPEGSVSTLKIQRTQQEDSAVYLCASSLSPGANIQYFGAGTRLSVL.

V is TRBV14 and J is TRBJ1-1; D call uncertain. Germline V CDR1 and CDR2: SGHDN, FVKESK. V shed 0 bases and J shed 0 bases, with 5 bases lying between them. The length of the CDR3 is 14 residues. CDR3 sequence (DNA): TGTGCCAGCAGCCAAGAGACGTTGAACACTGAAGCTTTCTTT. As protein: CASSQETLNTEAFF.

This clone was picked up a small number of times. The V gene is TRBV18, the J gene TRBJ1-2; no firm D call. The CDR3 length is 13 residues. Germline V lookup: CDR1 KGHSH, CDR2 LQKENI. V shed 3 bases and J shed 6 bases, with 11 bases lying between them. The CDR3, as DNA: TGTGCCAGCTCACCCTCCGGAGGGAATGGCTACACCTTC. Translated: CASSPSGGNGYTF.

The chain is built from TRBV19 and TRBJ2-2; a weak D match, TRBD2 (6 bases). Germline CDR1 and CDR2: LNHDA and SQIVND (reference sequence). V was cut by 1 base and J by 1 base, with 10 bases left in between. This CDR3 comprises 16 residues. CDR3 amino acids: CASSIGAGLNTGELFF. The CDR3 nucleotides read TGTGCCAGTAGTATAGGGGCGGGGCTGAACACCGGGGAGCTGTTTTTT.

V is TRBV29-1 and J is TRBJ1-5; D might be TRBD1 (6 bases). Deletions cut 6 bases from V and 6 bases from J, with 18 bases between. Looked up from germline, CDR1 is SQVTM and CDR2 is ANQGSEA. The CDR3 is 14 residues long. This chain's CDR3 is CSVGQGGAGQPQHF. Here the CDR3 DNA reads TGCAGCGTGGGACAAGGGGGGGCCGGTCAGCCCCAGCATTTT.

Regarding this clone: The sample carries other DNA sequences with the same CDR3. The rearrangement uses TRBV7-2 and TRBJ1-2; 10 positions match TRBD1. Germline V gives CDR1 SGHTA, CDR2 FQGNSA. This CDR3 region has 14 residues. Unmatched junction bases numbered 0, after V lost 0 bases and J lost 5 bases. CDR3 sequence: CASSLAGQGYGYTF. DNA for the CDR3: TGTGCCAGCAGCTTAGCGGGACAGGGGTATGGCTACACCTTC.

This chain joins TRBV9 and TRBJ2-2; D is unresolved. The CDR3 runs to 15 residues. Between the trimmed V and J ends, which lost 1 base and 4 bases, there was a span of 11 bases. Germline CDR1 reads SGDLS; CDR2 reads YYNGEE. This chain's CDR3 is CASSVKGLSTGELFF. The CDR3 DNA is TGTGCCAGCAGCGTAAAAGGGTTGAGCACCGGGGAGCTGTTTTTT.

CDR3 residues: CASRLDIRFEAFF. The DNA for the CDR3 is TGTGCCAGCAGATTGGACATTCGATTTGAAGCTTTCTTT. V and J are TRBV6-5 and TRBJ1-1, with D perhaps TRBD1 (5 bases). Germline CDR1 MNHEY, CDR2 SVGAGI. Trimming pared 6 bases from V and 7 bases from J, leaving 15 bases between. The CDR3 covers 13 residues.

The chain joins TRBV7-9 to TRBJ2-3; D gene unclear. Trimming cost V 3 bases and J 6 bases, with 10 bases left between them. Looked up from germline, CDR1 is SEHNR and CDR2 is FQNEAQ (reference sequence). The CDR3 loop spans 13 amino acids. The CDR3 loop reads CASSFAAVDTQYF. As DNA, the CDR3 is TGTGCCAGCAGCTTCGCAGCCGTCGATACGCAGTATTTT.

The chain is built from TRBV7-3 and TRBJ2-2, with TRBD2 as a possible D gene (5 bases). Trimming stripped 3 bases from V and 1 base from J, with 6 bases between. CDR3 length equals 14 residues. Germline loops: CDR1 SGHTA, CDR2 FQGTGA. The CDR3 loop reads CASSFGLNTGELFF. CDR3 nucleotide sequence: TGTGCCAGCAGCTTCGGACTGAACACCGGGGAGCTGTTTTTT.

As concerns this clone: The junction differs from germline at one of its ends, possibly a read error. The chain is built from TRBV7-9 and TRBJ2-7; 9 bases align to TRBD1. Germline loops: CDR1 SEHNR, CDR2 FQNEAQ (reference sequence). CDR3 size: 16 residues. The CDR3 loop is CASSLALGTGSYEQYF. In DNA form, the CDR3 reads TGTGCCAGCAGCCTAGCGTTGGGGACAGGGAGCTACGAGCAGTACTTC.

The chain uses TRBV5-4 and TRBJ2-6; 11 nucleotides line up with TRBD2. CDR3 size: 17 residues. The junction had 3 bases not matched to a gene; V was cut back by 1 base and J by 3 bases. Germline V gene sequence: CDR1 SGHNT, CDR2 YYREEE (reference sequence). The CDR3 nucleotides are TGTGCCAGCAGCTTGATAGCGGGGGGGCTTGGGGCCAACGTCCTGACTTTC. It is translated as CASSLIAGGLGANVLTF.

The CDR3 reads CASSLRPLAGGTDTQYF. The CDR3 bases are TGTGCCAGCAGCTTAAGGCCACTAGCGGGGGGCACAGATACGCAGTATTTT. V gene TRBV7-9 combines with J gene TRBJ2-3, with 11 bases that match TRBD2. CDR1 is SEHNR, CDR2 FQNEAQ, per germline (reference sequence). The CDR3 length is 17 residues. After removal of 2 bases from V and 1 base from J, the junction contained 5 bases not matched to a gene.

The V and J genes are TRBV4-3 and TRBJ2-3; 8 bases are shared with TRBD2. The CDR3 is 14 amino acids. Losses at the gene ends were 4 bases for V and 1 base for J; bases not matched to a gene: 1. Per the germline V gene, CDR1 is LGHNA and CDR2 is YSLEER. In DNA form, the CDR3 reads TGCGCCAGCAGCCCGCGGGGGGGCACAGATACGCAGTATTTT. Translating it yields CASSPRGGTDTQYF.

The chain combines TRBV5-4 with TRBJ1-1, with TRBD1 as a possible D gene (5 bases). V was trimmed by 2 bases and J by 1 base, leaving 12 bases between them. CDR1 is SGHNT and CDR2 is YYREEE in the germline V gene (reference sequence). CDR3 length: 15 amino acids. CDR3 sequence: CASSFQGQGNTEAFF. The CDR3 region has the DNA TGTGCCAGCAGCTTCCAGGGTCAGGGGAACACTGAAGCTTTCTTT.

The chain couples TRBV6-5 to TRBJ1-1; no reliable D call. Per germline, CDR1 MNHEY and CDR2 SVGAGI. The CDR3 spans 13 residues. Trimming left V 10 bases short and J 1 base short, with 13 bases between. The CDR3 loop reads CATYRFWNTEAFF. In DNA, the CDR3 is TGTGCCACCTACCGATTCTGGAACACTGAAGCTTTCTTT.

This chain's CDR3 is CASSLDDANTGELFF. DNA of the CDR3: TGCGCCAGCAGCTTGGACGACGCAAACACCGGGGAGCTGTTTTTT. V and J are TRBV5-1 and TRBJ2-2; D unclear. From germline, CDR1 is SGHRS and CDR2 YFSETQ. The CDR3 has 15 amino acids. Deletions cut 0 bases from V and 2 bases from J, with 8 bases between.

This clone came up a few times. The sample contains more than one DNA sequence encoding this CDR3. The gene calls are TRBV18 and TRBJ1-5; TRBD1 aligns across 7 bases. V lost 3 bases to trimming and J lost 2 bases; unmatched junction nucleotides: 4. In germline, CDR1 is KGHSH, CDR2 LQKENI. The length of the CDR3 is 15 residues. CDR3 in amino acids: CASSPRTGGNQPQHF. DNA for the CDR3: TGTGCCAGCTCACCTAGGACAGGCGGCAATCAGCCCCAGCATTTT.

The J gene is TRBJ1-5, the V gene TRBV19; D is unclear. CDR3 length: 13 residues. Looked up from germline, CDR1 is LNHDA and CDR2 is SQIVND (reference sequence). The V end lost 4 bases, the J end lost 4 bases, and 8 bases lay between the germline ends. The CDR3, as DNA: TGTGCCAGTAGTAAGGGCCGAAATCAGCCCCAGCATTTT. This translates into CASSKGRNQPQHF.

This chain joins TRBV6-5 and TRBJ1-5, with D hard to call. Looked up from germline, CDR1 is MNHEY and CDR2 is SVGAGI. The CDR3 loop spans 12 amino acids. Trimming stripped 5 bases from V and 5 bases from J, with 7 bases between. This CDR3 reads CASSPSHQPQHF. CDR3 bases: TGTGCCAGCAGTCCCTCTCATCAGCCCCAGCATTTT.

The chain employs TRBV11-2 and TRBJ1-2; maybe TRBD1 (6 bases). V lost 3 bases, J lost 5 bases, and 13 bases lay in between. There are 14 residues in the CDR3. CDR1 and CDR2 from the germline V gene are SGHAT and FQNNGV. CDR3 sequence (DNA): TGTGCCAGCAGCTTCCCCAGGGGCGGTTATGGCTACACCTTC. Protein sequence: CASSFPRGGYGYTF.